Listed here are 27 T cell receptor beta chains from one sample, sequenced in a study of CD8+ T cells in alopecia areata. RNA extraction was followed by reverse transcription into cDNA, which acted as the sequencing template. TCRdb's table, derived via immunoSEQ multiplex PCR, lists solely in-frame clones and lacks some. The sample yields more than 100,000 clones, roughly 61% seen once. Sequenced here: CD4+ T cells sorted from blood, sampled at week 0. The source of these receptors is a human donor with alopecia areata.

The V and J genes are TRBV9 and TRBJ1-3; D call uncertain. This CDR3 is 15 amino acids long. Trimming shortened V by 0 bases and J by 0 bases, and 7 bases separated the two germline ends. Germline-derived CDR1 and CDR2 are SGDLS and YYNGEE. The CDR3 bases are TGTGCCAGCAGCGTAGAGGCCCTCTCTGGAAACACCATATATTTT. It codes for CASSVEALSGNTIYF.

The chain couples TRBV27 to TRBJ2-7, with 7 bases identical to TRBD2. Looked up from germline, CDR1 is MNHEY and CDR2 is SMNVEV (reference sequence). CDR3 size: 15 residues. V was pared by 5 bases and J by 1 base, with 8 bases of the junction left unmatched. The CDR3 region has the DNA TGTGCCAGCAGTGTCCTTTCAGCGGGATCCTACGAGCAGTACTTC. It is translated as CASSVLSAGSYEQYF.

Only a few counts were recorded for this clone. This chain joins TRBV7-9 and TRBJ2-1; no clear D. Trimming cost V 4 bases and J 6 bases, with 16 bases left between them. The CDR3 runs 15 residues. Germline V CDR1 and CDR2: SEHNR, FQNEAQ (reference sequence). In DNA, the CDR3 is TGTGCCAGCAGCTCCTTCCTACTCCCGCCCAATGAGCAGTTCTTC. Translated, it gives CASSSFLLPPNEQFF.

The chain is built from TRBV2 and TRBJ1-2; 7 bases are a match to TRBD1. The germline V gene encodes CDR1 SNHLY and CDR2 FYNNEI. The ends lost 6 bases at V and 8 bases at J; junction bases unmatched: 12. The CDR3 is 14 amino acids. The CDR3 region has the DNA TGTGCCAGCAGAGAGACAGGGCTCACGGGGGGCTACACCTTC. Protein product: CASRETGLTGGYTF.

The J gene is TRBJ2-2, the V gene TRBV28, with 8 nucleotides matching TRBD1. The germline CDR1 and CDR2 sequences are MDHEN and SYDVKM. Losses at the gene ends were 8 bases for V and 6 bases for J; bases not matched to a gene: 8. The CDR3 is 14 residues long. The CDR3 reads CASSRQGAAGELFF. CDR3 coding DNA: TGTGCCAGCTCTCGGCAGGGGGCGGCCGGGGAGCTGTTTTTT. The variable domain in full, completed from reference TRBV28 and TRBJ2-2, reads DVKVTQSSRYLVKRTGEKVFLECVQDMDHENMFWYRQDPGLGLRLIYFSYDVKMKEKGDIPEGYSVSREKKERFSLILESASTNQTSMYLCASSRQGAAGELFFGEGSRLTVL.

The chain has TRBV7-2 and TRBJ2-7, with a tentative D call TRBD1 (6 bases). The CDR3 sequence is 18 residues long. Germline CDR1 and CDR2: SGHTA and FQGNSA. The V gene lost 4 bases and the J gene lost 0 bases, with 22 bases spanning the gap. This chain's CDR3 is CASSSQTGYLTPSYEQYF. CDR3 bases: TGTGCCAGCAGCTCTCAAACAGGGTACCTAACCCCCTCCTACGAGCAGTACTTC.

The chain uses TRBV2 and TRBJ1-2; D may be TRBD1 (6 bases). Trimming took off 8 bases at V and 2 bases at J, with 12 bases between the two ends. CDR1 is SNHLY, CDR2 FYNNEI, per germline. The CDR3 loop spans 13 amino acids. CDR3 amino acids: CASYDRRNYGYTF. CDR3 nucleotides: TGTGCCAGCTACGACAGGCGAAACTATGGCTACACCTTC.

This clone was counted a few times. The rearrangement links TRBV4-2 to TRBJ1-1, with TRBD1 matching over 8 bases. CDR1 is LGHNA, CDR2 YNFKEQ, per germline. The CDR3 covers 16 residues. V dropped 4 bases and J dropped 4; count of bases not matched to a gene: 11. The CDR3 nucleotides are TGTGCCAGCAGCCGGGCAGGGGGCTCTTTGGGCACTGAAGCTTTCTTT. This encodes CASSRAGGSLGTEAFF.

The chain recombines TRBV7-9 with TRBJ1-1; D is unresolved. V lost 2 bases and J lost 4, with 5 bases in between. Germline CDR1 is SEHNR and CDR2 is FQNEAQ (reference sequence). This CDR3 contains 12 residues. The DNA for the CDR3 is TGTGCCAGCAGCTTAAGGGTCACTGAAGCTTTCTTT. Amino acids: CASSLRVTEAFF.

This chain links TRBV5-6 with TRBJ2-7, with a possible D match to TRBD1 (6 bases). Trimming pared 4 bases from V and 5 bases from J, leaving 22 bases between. The CDR3 covers 16 residues. CDR1 SGHDT and CDR2 YYEEEE come from the germline V gene. CDR3 coding DNA: TGTGCCAGCAGCCCATCTCCCCTAGGGGGTTACCACGAGCAGTACTTC. Translation gives CASSPSPLGGYHEQYF.

A note on this clone: Other nucleotide sequences from this sample produce the same CDR3. V and J are TRBV18 and TRBJ1-5; D gene uncertain. The CDR3 has 13 amino acids. V was clipped by 0 bases and J by 5 bases, with 5 bases between them. Per the germline V gene, CDR1 is KGHSH and CDR2 is LQKENI. The DNA for the CDR3 is TGTGCCAGCTCACCACCAGGAGATCAGCCCCAGCATTTT. Its translation: CASSPPGDQPQHF. Full variable domain (remainder filled in from reference TRBV18 and TRBJ1-5): NAGVMQNPRHLVRRRGQEARLRCSPMKGHSHVYWYRQLPEEGLKFMVYLQKENIIDESGMPKERFSAEFPKEGPSILRIQQVVRGDSAAYFCASSPPGDQPQHFGDGTRLSIL.

This sequence joins TRBV7-9 and TRBJ1-1; D remains ambiguous. The ends were cut back, 5 bases at V and 3 bases at J, with 13 bases in the middle. The CDR3 covers 14 residues. Germline V CDR1 and CDR2: SEHNR, FQNEAQ (reference sequence). The chain's CDR3 is CASSAVSDYTEAFF. The CDR3, as DNA: TGTGCCAGCAGCGCTGTGAGCGATTACACTGAAGCTTTCTTT.

The V call is TRBV28, the J call TRBJ2-7; 10 bases line up with TRBD1. CDR3 length: 14 residues. J lost 6 bases, V lost 2 bases, and 4 bases had no gene match. In germline, CDR1 is MDHEN, CDR2 SYDVKM. This CDR3 is CASSLLGQGSEQYF. As DNA, the CDR3 is TGTGCCAGCAGTTTACTGGGACAGGGGTCCGAGCAGTACTTC.

The chain has TRBV5-1 and TRBJ1-5; D unresolved. Germline CDR1 is SGHRS and CDR2 is YFSETQ. CDR3 length: 13 residues. The V and J ends lost 0 bases and 2 bases respectively, with 3 bases between them. CDR3 sequence (DNA): TGCGCCAGCAGCTTGGTGGGCAATCAGCCCCAGCATTTT. Its translation: CASSLVGNQPQHF.

This clone was found a few times. This rearrangement joins TRBV10-3 to TRBJ2-1; 7 nucleotides line up with TRBD2. Germline values: CDR1 ENHRY, CDR2 SYGVKD. The ends lost 4 bases at V and 4 bases at J; junction bases unmatched: 4. CDR3 length: 14 amino acids. The CDR3 DNA reads TGTGCCATCAGTGGAGGGGACTATTACAATGAGCAGTTCTTC. Protein: CAISGGDYYNEQFF.

The rearrangement uses TRBV5-1 and TRBJ2-2; 7 bases fit TRBD2. V lost 6 bases and J lost 3; bases outside the gene matches: 11. The CDR3 loop spans 16 amino acids. Germline loops: CDR1 SGHRS, CDR2 YFSETQ. CDR3 region: CASTQPVAGYTGELFF. In nucleotides, the CDR3 is TGCGCCAGCACTCAACCCGTAGCGGGTTACACCGGGGAGCTGTTTTTT.

The chain joins TRBV6-5 to TRBJ2-7, with a weak D call TRBD1 (6 bases). The CDR3 has 13 amino acids. Trimming pared 6 bases from V and 5 bases from J, leaving 14 bases between. The germline V gene has CDR1 MNHEY and CDR2 SVGAGI. CDR3 bases: TGTGCCAGCAGCCGAACAGGGCGCAACGAGCAGTACTTC. As protein: CASSRTGRNEQYF.

The chain recombines TRBV7-8 with TRBJ1-2, with a tentative D call TRBD1 (5 bases). Germline V gives CDR1 SGHVS, CDR2 FQNEAQ. The V end lost 0 bases, the J end lost 3 bases, and 5 bases lay between the germline ends. The CDR3 spans 13 residues. The CDR3 loop reads CASSLAGDYGYTF. CDR3 sequence (DNA): TGTGCCAGCAGCTTAGCAGGGGACTATGGCTACACCTTC.

The chain combines TRBV4-3 with TRBJ2-3, with a weak D call TRBD2 (7 bases). CDR1 and CDR2 (germline): LGHNA, YSLEER. Deletions cut 0 bases from V and 6 bases from J, with 16 bases between. The CDR3 runs 16 residues. In nucleotides, the CDR3 is TGCGCCAGCAGCCAAGAAGTGGGGGGGCCGAGGGATACGCAGTATTTT. It translates to CASSQEVGGPRDTQYF.

The chain combines TRBV18 with TRBJ2-5; D call uncertain. The V end was cut by 3 bases, the J end by 2 bases, with 10 bases between. Germline V gene data show CDR1 as KGHSH and CDR2 as LQKENI. This CDR3 has 14 residues. Written as DNA, the CDR3 is TGTGCCAGCTCACCTCGTCATGGGCAAGAGACCCAGTACTTC. The encoded protein is CASSPRHGQETQYF.

The rearrangement links TRBV5-4 to TRBJ2-1, with 7 bases matching TRBD1. The CDR3 loop spans 15 amino acids. The germline V gene has CDR1 SGHNT and CDR2 YYREEE (reference sequence). The junction had 6 bases not matched to a gene; V was cut back by 6 bases and J by 0 bases. The CDR3 protein is CASTDYRGSYNEQFF. The CDR3 bases are TGTGCCAGCACCGATTACAGGGGCTCCTACAATGAGCAGTTCTTC.

The rearrangement joins TRBV5-1 to TRBJ1-3; D not certain. V was pared by 1 base and J by 4 bases, with 6 bases between. The CDR3 covers 13 residues. Per germline, CDR1 SGHRS and CDR2 YFSETQ. The CDR3 coding sequence is TGCGCCAGCAGCTTGAACAGAGGAAACACCATATATTTT. The encoded protein is CASSLNRGNTIYF.

This chain connects TRBV9 to TRBJ2-3; D gene uncertain. The CDR3 has 14 residues. V was clipped by 0 bases and J by 3 bases, with 8 bases between them. The V gene's germline CDR1 is SGDLS and CDR2 YYNGEE. The CDR3 spells CASSVVSNTDTQYF. CDR3 nucleotide sequence: TGTGCCAGCAGCGTAGTTAGTAATACAGATACGCAGTATTTT. The whole variable domain, filled in from reference TRBV9 and TRBJ2-3, reads DSGVTQTPKHLITATGQRVTLRCSPRSGDLSVYWYQQSLDQGLQFLIQYYNGEERAKGNILERFSAQQFPDLHSELNLSSLELGDSALYFCASSVVSNTDTQYFGPGTRLTVL.

This clone has a handful of counts. V gene TRBV4-1 combines with J gene TRBJ1-1, with TRBD1 matching 10 bases. Unmatched junction bases numbered 12, after V lost 4 bases and J lost 4 bases. The length of the CDR3 is 17 residues. CDR1 and CDR2 from the germline V gene are MGHRA and YSYEKL. CDR3 nucleotides: TGCGCCAGCAGCCGAGGCCGGGACAGGGGTGGGGGCACTGAAGCTTTCTTT. Protein: CASSRGRDRGGGTEAFF.

The J gene is TRBJ2-7, the V gene TRBV2, with TRBD1 identical over 7 bases. The V segment lost 7 bases and the J segment 6 bases; nucleotides outside the gene matches: 15. This CDR3 spans 15 amino acids. Germline assignment: CDR1 SNHLY and CDR2 FYNNEI. This CDR3 reads CASNIGTAVVGEQYF. CDR3 sequence (DNA): TGTGCCAGCAACATCGGGACAGCTGTCGTTGGCGAGCAGTACTTC.

In this sample, this clone is medium-sized. The V gene is TRBV7-2, the J gene TRBJ2-3; 7 nucleotides align to TRBD2. The CDR3 sequence is 18 residues long. V was pared by 3 bases and J by 6 bases, with 18 bases of the junction left unmatched. The germline gives CDR1 SGHTA, CDR2 FQGNSA. The CDR3 DNA follows: TGTGCCAGCAGCTTTAGGGACCAGCGGGGTTCTCCTCCGGATACGCAGTATTTT. Encoded protein: CASSFRDQRGSPPDTQYF.

The chain combines TRBV27 with TRBJ2-5; D tentatively fits TRBD1 or TRBD2 (5 bases each). CDR1 and CDR2 from the germline V gene are MNHEY and SMNVEV (reference sequence). Trimming took off 8 bases at V and 8 bases at J, with 24 bases between the two ends. This CDR3 contains 15 residues. CDR3 sequence: CASGAGSGRKFTQYF. CDR3 bases: TGTGCCAGCGGGGCAGGCTCGGGACGAAAGTTCACCCAGTACTTC.